The sequence of this T cell receptor beta chain was determined in a study of shared clonotypes between healthy human individuals. Findings and caveats of the study: The low donor count limited represented genetic and exposure-history diversity. As a rule, naive subsets had a larger estimated richness than memory subsets. Sampling included only blood; tissue repertoires likely differ.

Data came from immunoSEQ multiplex PCR; TCRdb stores just in-frame clones and leaves some out. Of fewer than 3 million clones detected, 85% to 95% appear once; the ten largest clones hold approximately 0.4%. As regards this clone: Its antigen is still unknown.

Germline lookup yields CDR1 GTSNPN and CDR2 SVGIG (reference sequence). The CDR3 consists of 15 residues. Trimming removed 3 bases from V and 1 base from J, with 13 bases in between. The receptor was derived from a man aged 18 to 35 in good health. Some clones in this sample may be carry-over from other donors' samples. This chain links TRBV30 with TRBJ1-3, with D hard to call. The specimen was naive CD4+ T cells from PBMCs. Indicated subset: CD45RA+ positively selected. The CDR3 sequence: CAWRDSVQSGNTIYF. The CDR3 nucleotides are TGTGCCTGGAGAGATTCCGTACAGTCTGGAAACACCATATATTTT. Combining the CDR3 with reference TRBV30 and TRBJ1-3 gives the whole variable domain SQTIHQWPATLVQPVGSPLSLECTVEGTSNPNLYWYRQAAGRGLQLLFYSVGIGQISSEVPQNLSASRPQDRQFILSSKKLLLSDSGFYLCAWRDSVQSGNTIYFGEGSWLTVV.